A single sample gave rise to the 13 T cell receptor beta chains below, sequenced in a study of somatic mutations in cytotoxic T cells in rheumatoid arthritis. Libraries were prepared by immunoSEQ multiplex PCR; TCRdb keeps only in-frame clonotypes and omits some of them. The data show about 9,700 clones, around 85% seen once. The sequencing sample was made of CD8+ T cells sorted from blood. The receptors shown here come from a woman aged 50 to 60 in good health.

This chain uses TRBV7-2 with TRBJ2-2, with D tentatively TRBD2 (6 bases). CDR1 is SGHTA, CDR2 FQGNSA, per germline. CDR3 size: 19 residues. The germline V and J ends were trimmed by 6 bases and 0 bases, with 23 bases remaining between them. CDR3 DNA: TGTGCCAGCAGGGATATAGGAGGGAGGTGGGAGGCGAACACCGGGGAGCTGTTTTTT. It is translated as CASRDIGGRWEANTGELFF.

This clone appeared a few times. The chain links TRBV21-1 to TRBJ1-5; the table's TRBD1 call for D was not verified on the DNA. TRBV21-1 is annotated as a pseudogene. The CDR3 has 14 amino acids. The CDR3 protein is CASSKGHSNQPQHF. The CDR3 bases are TGTGCCAGCAGCAAGGGACATAGCAATCAGCCCCAGCATTTT.

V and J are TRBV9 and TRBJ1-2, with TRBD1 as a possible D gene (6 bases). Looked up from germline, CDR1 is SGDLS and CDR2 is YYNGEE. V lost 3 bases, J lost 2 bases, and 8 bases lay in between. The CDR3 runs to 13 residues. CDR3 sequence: CASSAQGNYGYTF. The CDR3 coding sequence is TGTGCCAGCAGCGCCCAGGGGAACTATGGCTACACCTTC.

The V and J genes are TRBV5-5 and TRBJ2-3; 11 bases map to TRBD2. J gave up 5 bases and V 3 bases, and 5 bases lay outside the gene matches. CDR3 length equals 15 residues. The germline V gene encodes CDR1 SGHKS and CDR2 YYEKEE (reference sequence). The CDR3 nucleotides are TGTGCCAGCAGCTATCTAGCGGGAGGACGAGATACGCAGTATTTT. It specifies CASSYLAGGRDTQYF.

CDR3 loop: CASTGTGGSYEQYF. Written as DNA, the CDR3 is TGTGCCAGCACCGGGACAGGGGGGTCCTACGAGCAGTACTTC. The J gene is TRBJ2-7, the V gene TRBV6-6; 11 positions match TRBD1. The CDR3 is made up of 14 amino acids. Germline CDR1 MNHNY, CDR2 SVGAGI (reference sequence). Trimming at V came to 7 bases and at J to 1 base, leaving 3 bases not matched to a gene.

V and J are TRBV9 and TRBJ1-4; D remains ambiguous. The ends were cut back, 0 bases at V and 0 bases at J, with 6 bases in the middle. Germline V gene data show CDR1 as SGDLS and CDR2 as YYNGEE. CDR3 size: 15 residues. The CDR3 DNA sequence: TGTGCCAGCAGCGTAGGTTTCGCAACTAATGAAAAACTGTTTTTT. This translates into CASSVGFATNEKLFF.

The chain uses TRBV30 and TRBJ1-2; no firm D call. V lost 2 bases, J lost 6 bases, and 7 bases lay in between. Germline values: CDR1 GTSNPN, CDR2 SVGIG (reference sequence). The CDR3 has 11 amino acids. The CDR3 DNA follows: TGTGCCTGGAGTCACTTCGATGGCTACACCTTC. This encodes CAWSHFDGYTF. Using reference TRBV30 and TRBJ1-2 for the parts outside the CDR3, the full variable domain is SQTIHQWPATLVQPVGSPLSLECTVEGTSNPNLYWYRQAAGRGLQLLFYSVGIGQISSEVPQNLSASRPQDRQFILSSKKLLLSDSGFYLCAWSHFDGYTFGSGTRLTVV.

CDR3 DNA sequence: TGTGCCAGCAGTTACTTAACTAATGAAAAACTGTTTTTT. It codes for CASSYLTNEKLFF. V is TRBV27 and J is TRBJ1-4; D unclear. Germline CDR1 is MNHEY and CDR2 is SMNVEV (reference sequence). V was shortened by 4 bases and J by 1 base, with 4 bases between the two germline ends. This CDR3 region has 13 residues.

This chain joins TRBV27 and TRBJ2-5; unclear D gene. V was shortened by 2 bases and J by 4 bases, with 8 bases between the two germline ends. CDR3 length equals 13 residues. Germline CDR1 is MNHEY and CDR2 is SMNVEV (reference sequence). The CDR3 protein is CASSLVLAETQYF. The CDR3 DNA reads TGTGCCAGCAGTTTAGTCTTAGCAGAGACCCAGTACTTC.

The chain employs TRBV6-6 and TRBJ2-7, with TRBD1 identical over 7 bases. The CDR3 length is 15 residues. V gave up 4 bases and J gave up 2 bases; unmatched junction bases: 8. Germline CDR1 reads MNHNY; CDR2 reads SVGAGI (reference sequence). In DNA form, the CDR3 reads TGTGCCAGCAGTTCCCTGGGACAGACTCCCTACGAGCAGTACTTC. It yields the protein CASSSLGQTPYEQYF.

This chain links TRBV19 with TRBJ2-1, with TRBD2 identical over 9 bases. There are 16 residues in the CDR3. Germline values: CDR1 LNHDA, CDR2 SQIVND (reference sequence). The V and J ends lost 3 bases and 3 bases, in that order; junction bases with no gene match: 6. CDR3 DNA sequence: TGTGCCAGTAGTATGACTAGCGGATCCATCTACAATGAGCAGTTCTTC. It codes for CASSMTSGSIYNEQFF.

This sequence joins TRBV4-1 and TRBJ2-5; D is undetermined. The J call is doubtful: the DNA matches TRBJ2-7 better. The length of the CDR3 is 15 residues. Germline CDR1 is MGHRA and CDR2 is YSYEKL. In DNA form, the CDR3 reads TGCGCCAGCAGCCAAGATAAGGCGGTCTACTACGAGCAGTACTTC. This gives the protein CASSQDKAVYYEQYF.

The CDR3 is CASTYGTGEWVNTEAFF. CDR3 DNA: TGCGCCAGCACCTACGGGACAGGGGAATGGGTGAACACTGAAGCTTTCTTT. This chain links TRBV5-1 with TRBJ1-1; TRBD1 matches at 10 bases. The V and J ends lost 6 bases and 0 bases, in that order; junction bases with no gene match: 11. CDR3 length: 17 amino acids. Germline V gene data show CDR1 as SGHRS and CDR2 as YFSETQ.